These T cell receptor beta chains were read from a single sample in a study of cytomegalovirus exposure and HLA in healthy donors. TCRdb's table, derived via immunoSEQ multiplex PCR, lists solely in-frame clones and lacks some. The sample shows 170,000 or so clones, just under 85% of them seen only once. The sequencing input was PBMCs. Every receptor here comes from a girl between 10 and 17 years old in good health and CMV-seropositive. CDR3s include the opening cysteine and the closing phenylalanine or tryptophan.

TRBV5-8	TRBJ2-5	CASSSRGQTWYF
TRBV18	TRBJ1-1	CASSPTRGVTEAFF
TRBV27	TRBJ1-6	CASSLGQGGSPLHF
TRBV5-5	TRBJ1-1	CASSLYEPNTEAFF
TRBV10-1	TRBJ2-5	CASSRGGTETQYF
TRBV6-6	TRBJ1-2	CASSPLGQGPYGYTF
TRBV10-3	TRBJ1-1	CAIRGVSEAFF
TRBV5-6	TRBJ1-4	CASSLVAGQGYLEEKLFF
TRBV7-2	TRBJ2-5	CASRRSTGVETQYF
TRBV14	TRBJ2-7	CASSQVRPGGAYEQYF
TRBV9	TRBJ2-7	CASSVGDLSYEQYF
TRBV19	TRBJ1-5	CASSIGLGQPQHF
TRBV27	TRBJ1-1	CASSLMAQGARTEAFF
TRBV6-6	TRBJ1-4	CASSSAGSTNEKLFF
TRBV5-1	TRBJ1-1	CASSSQGGGTEAFF
TRBV11-1	TRBJ1-1	CASSSDRAEAFF
TRBV10-1	TRBJ2-3	CASSPGGLSTDTQYF
TRBV7-3	TRBJ2-1	CASSLQGQEFLYNEQFF
TRBV6-5	TRBJ1-4	CASSYGPGNEKLFF
TRBV5-8	TRBJ2-7	CASTRQTYEQYF
TRBV29-1	TRBJ2-1	CSVSQGTGGNEQFF
TRBV19	TRBJ1-5	CASSRDRVLAQHF
TRBV6-6	TRBJ2-7	CASSYSPGIEQYF
TRBV11-3	TRBJ2-1	CASSPSPPGLPIHEQFF
TRBV9	TRBJ2-1	CASSVVGGPNEQFF